A single sample is the source of the 19 T cell receptor beta chains below, sequenced in a study of cytomegalovirus exposure and HLA in healthy donors. The PCR contained 60 Vbeta and 13 Jbeta primers. Generated by immunoSEQ multiplex PCR, the TCRdb table keeps only in-frame clones and is missing some. The table includes about 160,000 clones, around 83% detected once. The source material was PBMCs. The source is a man in his fifties or sixties in good health and CMV-seropositive.

The rearrangement links TRBV5-1 to TRBJ2-2; D remains ambiguous. Germline CDR1 is SGHRS and CDR2 is YFSETQ. The CDR3 has 16 amino acids. Trimming stripped 0 bases from V and 1 base from J, with 10 bases between. Here the CDR3 DNA reads TGCGCCAGCAGCTTGGCCAGATTCATGAACACCGGGGAGCTGTTTTTT. It specifies CASSLARFMNTGELFF.

This clone has a handful of counts. The CDR3 loop is CASSLAGVSPQETQYF. In nucleotides, the CDR3 is TGCGCCAGCAGCTTGGCTGGAGTATCACCACAAGAGACCCAGTACTTC. The chain is built from TRBV5-1 and TRBJ2-5; the D is unclear. The CDR3 has 16 amino acids. Germline CDR1 is SGHRS and CDR2 is YFSETQ. V was trimmed by 0 bases and J by 2 bases, leaving 14 bases between them.

This clone was seen just once. The V call is TRBV6-5, the J call TRBJ2-5, with 11 bases aligning to TRBD2. Germline V gene sequence: CDR1 MNHEY, CDR2 SVGAGI. There are 15 residues in the CDR3. Trimming cost V 6 bases and J 9 bases; bases outside gene matches: 12. CDR3 sequence: CASRLSGRADWAQYF. CDR3 DNA sequence: TGTGCCAGCAGGCTTAGCGGGAGGGCCGACTGGGCCCAGTACTTC.

The chain carries TRBV27 and TRBJ2-1; TRBD1 matches 7 bases. Germline-derived CDR1 and CDR2 are MNHEY and SMNVEV (reference sequence). This CDR3 has 16 amino acids. Losses at the gene ends were 7 bases for V and 4 bases for J; bases not matched to a gene: 13. CDR3 bases: TGTGCCAGCACCCCAATTCCGGACAGGACGTACAATGAGCAGTTCTTC. Translation: CASTPIPDRTYNEQFF.

In the case of this clone: One end of the junction varies from germline; a read error may be responsible. The chain joins TRBV7-9 to TRBJ2-5; the match to TRBD2 covers 7 bases. The CDR3 loop spans 15 amino acids. Germline values: CDR1 SEHNR, CDR2 FQNEAQ (reference sequence). The CDR3 sequence is CSSSSERDPQETQYF. Here the CDR3 DNA reads TGTTCCAGCAGCTCCGAGCGGGACCCTCAAGAGACCCAGTACTTC.

The chain is built from TRBV27 and TRBJ1-4, with 8 bases identical to TRBD1. Germline CDR1 reads MNHEY; CDR2 reads SMNVEV (reference sequence). V shed 4 bases and J 14 bases; nucleotides not matched to a gene: 6. The CDR3 spans 12 residues. In nucleotides, the CDR3 is TGTGCCAGCAGTTCTGGACAGGGAGGGCTGTTTTTT. Translating it yields CASSSGQGGLFF.

CDR3 sequence reads: CASSGTGFQETQYF. As DNA, the CDR3 is TGTGCCAGCAGTGGAACAGGGTTTCAAGAGACCCAGTACTTC. The gene calls are TRBV2 and TRBJ2-5; D might be TRBD1 (6 bases). The ends were cut back, 4 bases at V and 2 bases at J, with 11 bases in the middle. In germline, CDR1 is SNHLY, CDR2 FYNNEI. The CDR3 runs to 14 residues.

J is TRBJ1-5 and V is TRBV2, with D possibly being TRBD1 (6 bases). V gave up 6 bases and J gave up 4 bases, with 13 bases separating them. CDR3 size: 14 residues. Germline loops: CDR1 SNHLY, CDR2 FYNNEI. The CDR3 sequence: CASRFQQGNQPQHF. The CDR3 nucleotides read TGTGCCAGCAGGTTCCAACAGGGTAATCAGCCCCAGCATTTT.

This clone occurred once. The chain combines TRBV5-4 with TRBJ2-7; 9 bases map to TRBD2. The V gene's germline CDR1 is SGHNT and CDR2 YYREEE (reference sequence). This CDR3 spans 17 amino acids. The ends lost 0 bases at V and 4 bases at J; junction bases unmatched: 11. In nucleotides, the CDR3 is TGTGCCAGCAGCTTGGTGGTTTTCGGGACTAGCAGTTACGAGCAGTACTTC. Translated: CASSLVVFGTSSYEQYF.

V and J are TRBV28 and TRBJ1-5; weak D call: TRBD1 (6 bases). The CDR3 covers 14 residues. Trimming cost V 6 bases and J 5 bases, with 14 bases left between them. In germline, CDR1 is MDHEN, CDR2 SYDVKM. The CDR3 reads CASSLRQVDQPQHF. CDR3 DNA: TGTGCCAGCAGCCTCCGACAGGTCGATCAGCCCCAGCATTTT.

This clone was seen only once. The chain couples TRBV10-3 to TRBJ2-5, with 10 bases aligning to TRBD2. The J call may be mistaken, given a closer DNA end match to TRBJ2-7. Germline CDR1 reads ENHRY; CDR2 reads SYGVKD. The CDR3 runs to 15 residues. CDR3: CAISEGTSADYEQYF. As DNA, the CDR3 is TGTGCCATCAGTGAGGGGACTAGCGCCGACTACGAGCAGTACTTC.

The J gene is TRBJ1-5, the V gene TRBV7-8; D gene uncertain. Germline V CDR1 and CDR2: SGHVS, FQNEAQ. V lost 7 bases, J lost 4 bases, and 20 bases lay in between. The CDR3 length is 16 residues. The CDR3 DNA sequence: TGTGCCAGCACCCTAGGTGCAGAGGGAGCGAATCAGCCCCAGCATTTT. Translation gives CASTLGAEGANQPQHF.

The CDR3 DNA reads as TGCAGTGCTCCAGGTCGGACTGAAGCTTTCTTT. Protein sequence: CSAPGRTEAFF. This chain connects TRBV20-1 to TRBJ1-1; D unclear. Trimming took 5 bases from V and 5 from J, leaving 9 bases between them. This CDR3 is 11 amino acids long. Germline-derived CDR1 and CDR2 are DFQATT and SNEGSKA (reference sequence).

This clone came up once. The rearrangement uses TRBV7-2 and TRBJ1-5; D is unresolved. This CDR3 contains 13 residues. V lost 5 bases and J 4 bases, leaving 9 bases between the germline ends. In germline, CDR1 is SGHTA, CDR2 FQGNSA. The CDR3 loop reads CASSPDSNQPQHF. CDR3 bases: TGTGCCAGCAGCCCAGACTCAAATCAGCCCCAGCATTTT.

This chain connects TRBV2 to TRBJ2-5; 10 bases fit TRBD1. This CDR3 is built from 15 residues. CDR1 is SNHLY and CDR2 is FYNNEI in the germline V gene. With V trimmed by 8 bases and J by 3 bases, 9 bases remained unmatched. CDR3 sequence (DNA): TGTGCCAGCCGCGACAGGGGGCGGGTAGAAGAGACCCAGTACTTC. Amino acid sequence: CASRDRGRVEETQYF.

This chain connects TRBV6-5 to TRBJ2-7, with no clear D. Germline CDR1 is MNHEY and CDR2 is SVGAGI. There are 13 residues in the CDR3. V was clipped by 10 bases and J by 3 bases, with 16 bases between them. CDR3 protein: CAILRKRNYEQYF. CDR3 nucleotides: TGTGCCATCCTGCGGAAGAGAAACTACGAGCAGTACTTC.

The chain joins TRBV5-4 to TRBJ1-1; 10 bases agree with TRBD1. The CDR3 runs 16 residues. V was pared by 3 bases and J by 8 bases, with 13 bases of the junction left unmatched. Per germline, CDR1 SGHNT and CDR2 YYREEE (reference sequence). The CDR3 region is CASSWTPGQGWEEAFF. The CDR3 DNA sequence: TGTGCCAGCAGCTGGACTCCGGGACAGGGGTGGGAGGAAGCTTTCTTT.

The CDR3 sequence: CASRPSGRGGTGELFF. The CDR3 bases are TGTGCCAGCAGACCCAGCGGGAGGGGAGGCACCGGGGAGCTGTTTTTT. The chain carries TRBV9 and TRBJ2-2, with 10 nucleotides matching TRBD2. CDR3 size: 16 residues. In germline, CDR1 is SGDLS, CDR2 YYNGEE. Trimming cost V 5 bases and J 4 bases; bases outside gene matches: 8.

The chain joins TRBV7-2 to TRBJ2-3; TRBD2 aligns across 13 bases. V was clipped by 1 base and J by 2 bases; unmatched bases: 3. Germline CDR1 and CDR2: SGHTA and FQGNSA. The CDR3 contains 17 residues. For the CDR3, the DNA is TGTGCCAGCAGCTTAGGACTAGCGGGGGGTGACACAGATACGCAGTATTTT. Its translation: CASSLGLAGGDTDTQYF.